What follows are 7 T cell receptor beta chains derived from one specimen sequenced in a study of control samples from healthy donors and cancer patients. TCRdb keeps only in-frame clones here, not all; method: immunoSEQ multiplex PCR. The sample consists of about 270,000 clones, roughly 82% of them appearing once. Sample: PBMCs. The receptors shown here come from a woman in her sixties or seventies with lung cancer.

V is TRBV6-6 and J is TRBJ2-7; 11 positions agree with TRBD2. The V gene end was trimmed by 5 bases and the J gene end by 6 bases; junction bases not matched to a gene: 9. Germline-derived CDR1 and CDR2 are MNHNY and SVGAGI (reference sequence). CDR3 length: 15 residues. CDR3 residues: CASSPITSGRFEQYF. Here the CDR3 DNA reads TGTGCCAGCAGTCCAATTACTAGCGGGAGATTCGAGCAGTACTTC.

The V and J genes are TRBV28 and TRBJ2-4, with 10 bases fitting TRBD1. Germline V gives CDR1 MDHEN, CDR2 SYDVKM. The CDR3 consists of 15 residues. V was pared by 3 bases and J by 6 bases, with 5 bases of the junction left unmatched. CDR3 coding DNA: TGTGCCAGCAGTTTCATGGGACAGGGGAGAAACATTCAGTACTTC. It encodes CASSFMGQGRNIQYF.

V usage is TRBV7-3 and J usage is TRBJ1-1, with 9 bases lining up with TRBD1. Germline CDR1 and CDR2: SGHTA and FQGTGA. The CDR3 covers 14 residues. V was clipped by 5 bases and J by 1 base; unmatched bases: 2. The CDR3: CASSRQGGNTEAFF. In nucleotides, the CDR3 is TGTGCCAGCAGCCGACAGGGGGGGAACACTGAAGCTTTCTTT.

The chain is built from TRBV18 and TRBJ1-5; TRBD1 is a possible D gene (5 bases). Trimming took off 4 bases at V and 9 bases at J, with 10 bases between the two ends. The CDR3 is made up of 12 amino acids. CDR1 and CDR2 (germline): KGHSH, LQKENI. The CDR3 DNA is TGTGCCAGCTCACTACGGGGCCCGCCCCAGCATTTT. Protein sequence: CASSLRGPPQHF.

The chain combines TRBV11-2 with TRBJ2-3, with D unclear. CDR1 is SGHAT, CDR2 FQNNGV, per germline. V was cut by 5 bases and J by 2 bases, with 17 bases left in between. This CDR3 contains 16 residues. CDR3 protein: CASSARLFLLTDTQYF. For the CDR3, the DNA is TGTGCCAGCAGCGCCCGACTCTTCCTCCTCACAGATACGCAGTATTTT.

Points on this clone: Sequence at one end of the junction differs from germline and may be a read error. The CDR3 DNA sequence: TGCGCCACCAGCCTAGACAGGGATGCTGGAAACACCATATATTTT. Translation gives CATSLDRDAGNTIYF. The chain is built from TRBV4-1 and TRBJ1-3, with 7 bases identical to TRBD1. The CDR3 has 15 amino acids. Germline values: CDR1 MGHRA, CDR2 YSYEKL.

CDR3 DNA: TGTGCCAGCAGCTTAGGTGGGGGGGAAAGTGAGCAGTTCTTC. It translates to CASSLGGGESEQFF. This chain uses TRBV11-3 with TRBJ2-1; 7 nucleotides agree with TRBD2. Per germline, CDR1 SGHNT and CDR2 YENEEA. The CDR3 spans 14 residues. The J segment lost 9 bases and the V segment lost 1 base, leaving 6 bases of the junction unmatched.